This entry lists 25 T cell receptor beta chains sequenced from one sample in a study of blood T cell repertoires in COVID-19 (dated by TCRdb to between 2020 and 2021). The library came from the immunoSEQ multiplex PCR assay. TCRdb obtained this table from immuneACCESS and retained in-frame rearrangements with V and J assigned. These tables miss some clones; where compared with another copy, unresolved V genes account for less than half of the shortfall, and the remainder is unexplained. The sample yields roughly 250,000 clones; about nine tenths were counted once. The top ten hold around 9.1% of the sample. Sequencing was performed on peripheral blood. All receptors come from a man aged 35 to 55 who had recovered from COVID-19.

The rearrangement links TRBV4-3 to TRBJ2-7; tentatively, D is TRBD2 (5 bases). The CDR3 is 14 residues long. Germline V gene lookup returns CDR1 LGHNA and CDR2 YSLEER. V lost 4 bases to trimming and J lost 2 bases, with 12 bases between them. CDR3 sequence: CASSLRESPYEQYF. Written as DNA, the CDR3 is TGCGCCAGCAGCCTAAGGGAGTCTCCCTACGAGCAGTACTTC.

V usage is TRBV7-3 and J usage is TRBJ2-2; TRBD2 aligns across 10 bases. This CDR3 is built from 22 residues. The germline CDR1 and CDR2 sequences are SGHTA and FQGTGA. Unmatched junction bases numbered 24, after V lost 5 bases and J lost 3 bases. CDR3 DNA sequence: TGTGCCAGCAGCCCCCCTGATGTGAGCGGGAGGGCCTACGCAATAGACACCGGGGAGCTGTTTTTT. This translates into CASSPPDVSGRAYAIDTGELFF.

The CDR3 region has the DNA TGTGCCACCAAGGCTAGCGGGTCCGGGGAGCTGTTTTTT. This encodes CATKASGSGELFF. The rearrangement joins TRBV24-1 to TRBJ2-2, with TRBD2 matching over 8 bases. The CDR3 has 13 residues. V shed 8 bases, J shed 6 bases, and the junction held 4 bases outside the gene matches. Germline CDR1 reads KGHDR; CDR2 reads SFDVKD.

The chain joins TRBV5-6 to TRBJ2-7; a weak D match, TRBD2 (5 bases). The CDR3 runs to 13 residues. From germline, CDR1 is SGHDT and CDR2 YYEEEE. V was shortened by 1 base and J by 6 bases, with 11 bases between the two germline ends. The DNA for the CDR3 is TGTGCCAGCAGCTTGCGGGGTTATGGCGAGCAGTACTTC. Its protein product is CASSLRGYGEQYF.

The chain has TRBV6-6 and TRBJ1-2, with D possibly TRBD1 on 5 matching bases. Trimming took off 4 bases at V and 1 base at J, with 10 bases between the two ends. CDR1 is MNHNY, CDR2 SVGAGI, per germline (reference sequence). The CDR3 is 14 residues long. DNA for the CDR3: TGTGCCAGCAGTTCCCCCAGGGATAACTATGGCTACACCTTC. It encodes CASSSPRDNYGYTF.

About this clone: This sample also contains other DNA sequences that code for the same CDR3. The J gene is TRBJ2-3, the V gene TRBV7-9; TRBD1 matches at 8 bases. This CDR3 comprises 14 residues. The J segment lost 3 bases and the V segment lost 1 base, leaving 0 bases of the junction unmatched. Germline CDR1 is SEHNR and CDR2 is FQNEAQ (reference sequence). CDR3 protein: CASSLGTGTDTQYF. CDR3 nucleotides: TGTGCCAGCAGCTTAGGGACAGGGACAGATACGCAGTATTTT.

The genes are TRBV7-2 and TRBJ1-5; D is unresolved. With 5 bases removed from V and 0 bases from J, the gap between germline ends came to 20 bases. The CDR3 contains 18 residues. Per the germline V gene, CDR1 is SGHTA and CDR2 is FQGNSA. CDR3 nucleotide sequence: TGTGCCAGCAGCCTATTGACTAGCGGCACTAATAGCAATCAGCCCCAGCATTTT. This translates into CASSLLTSGTNSNQPQHF.

The J gene is TRBJ2-3, the V gene TRBV7-9; 7 bases fit TRBD1. Germline assignment: CDR1 SEHNR and CDR2 FQNEAQ (reference sequence). The V segment lost 5 bases and the J segment 3 bases; nucleotides outside the gene matches: 11. This CDR3 contains 16 residues. CDR3 sequence reads: CASSQIGGTETDTQYF. The DNA for the CDR3 is TGTGCCAGCAGCCAAATAGGGGGCACGGAGACAGATACGCAGTATTTT.

The chain joins TRBV6-2 or TRBV6-3 to TRBJ2-2, with TRBD2 identical over 7 bases. From germline, CDR1 is MNHEY and CDR2 SVGEGT. Trimming at V came to 5 bases and at J to 3 bases, leaving 9 bases not matched to a gene. The CDR3 has 16 amino acids. CDR3 sequence reads: CASSLRAGFYTGELFF. CDR3 DNA: TGTGCCAGCAGTCTCCGAGCGGGATTTTACACCGGGGAGCTGTTTTTT.

J is TRBJ2-1 and V is TRBV5-1, with D perhaps matching TRBD2 (6 bases). V lost 4 bases and J 3 bases, leaving 14 bases between the germline ends. The V gene's germline CDR1 is SGHRS and CDR2 YFSETQ. The CDR3 loop spans 15 amino acids. CDR3 in amino acids: CASSDSGGGYNEQFF. CDR3 in DNA: TGCGCCAGCAGCGATAGCGGTGGGGGCTACAATGAGCAGTTCTTC.

The chain has TRBV14 and TRBJ1-1; 7 positions agree with TRBD1. This CDR3 is built from 17 residues. Germline CDR1 SGHDN, CDR2 FVKESK. With 4 bases clipped from V and 0 bases from J, the junction kept 11 bases outside the gene matches. As DNA, the CDR3 is TGTGCCAGCAGCCCGGGACAGCACTACGACCTGAACACTGAAGCTTTCTTT. Its translation: CASSPGQHYDLNTEAFF.

The rearrangement uses TRBV28 and TRBJ1-3; 7 bases agree with TRBD1. J was trimmed by 4 bases and V by 5 bases; bases with no gene match: 5. This CDR3 region has 14 residues. Germline loops: CDR1 MDHEN, CDR2 SYDVKM. The CDR3 protein is CASSLPQGGNTIYF. CDR3 nucleotide sequence: TGTGCCAGCAGTCTACCACAGGGGGGAAACACCATATATTTT.

The chain carries TRBV19 and TRBJ2-2, with TRBD1 matching over 9 bases. The ends lost 4 bases at V and 1 base at J; junction bases unmatched: 4. Germline loops: CDR1 LNHDA, CDR2 SQIVND (reference sequence). CDR3 length: 16 amino acids. CDR3 coding DNA: TGTGCCAGTAGTACCGGGACAGGGAAGAACACCGGGGAGCTGTTTTTT. Protein sequence: CASSTGTGKNTGELFF.

V usage is TRBV11-1 and J usage is TRBJ2-1, with TRBD2 matching 9 bases. V lost 2 bases to trimming and J lost 5 bases; unmatched junction nucleotides: 4. There are 15 residues in the CDR3. Germline V lookup: CDR1 SGHAT, CDR2 FQDESV (reference sequence). The CDR3 bases are TGTGCCAGCAGCTTAACTAGCGGGTTCAACAATGAGCAGTTCTTC. Its translation: CASSLTSGFNNEQFF.

This chain joins TRBV7-8 and TRBJ2-7; TRBD2 is a possible D gene (6 bases). Trimming stripped 5 bases from V and 3 bases from J, with 17 bases between. The length of the CDR3 is 15 residues. The germline gives CDR1 SGHVS, CDR2 FQNEAQ. CDR3 in amino acids: CASSLKTVGGYEQYF. Written as DNA, the CDR3 is TGTGCCAGCAGCCTGAAGACAGTCGGGGGCTACGAGCAGTACTTC.

This chain uses TRBV19 with TRBJ2-3; 8 nucleotides line up with TRBD2. Germline CDR1 is LNHDA and CDR2 is SQIVND (reference sequence). The CDR3 is 14 amino acids. The ends lost 7 bases at V and 0 bases at J; junction bases unmatched: 3. This CDR3 is CASTRLASTDTQYF. The CDR3 bases are TGTGCCAGTACAAGACTAGCGAGCACAGATACGCAGTATTTT.

The CDR3 sequence: CATVSGGQETQYF. The DNA for the CDR3 is TGTGCCACAGTATCGGGGGGCCAAGAGACCCAGTACTTC. The chain joins TRBV6-6 to TRBJ2-5; 7 bases match TRBD2. Trimming at V came to 10 bases and at J to 1 base, leaving 6 bases not matched to a gene. CDR3 length: 13 amino acids. Looked up from germline, CDR1 is MNHNY and CDR2 is SVGAGI (reference sequence).

The CDR3 DNA reads as TGTGCCAGCAGCCTGGGCTTCTGGTCCTACGAGCAGTACTTC. As protein: CASSLGFWSYEQYF. V usage is TRBV3-1 (or the pseudogene TRBV3-2) and J usage is TRBJ2-7; D uncertain. The CDR3 extends over 14 amino acids. In germline, CDR1 is LGHDT, CDR2 YNNKEL (reference sequence). V lost 4 bases and J 1 base, leaving 11 bases between the germline ends.

V and J are TRBV25-1 and TRBJ1-1, with 9 bases that match TRBD1. CDR3 length: 13 amino acids. After removal of 9 bases from V and 1 base from J, the junction contained 3 bases not matched to a gene. The germline gives CDR1 MGHDK, CDR2 SYGVNS. The CDR3 region has the DNA TGTGCCAGTAGGGGACAGGGGAACACTGAAGCTTTCTTT. It specifies CASRGQGNTEAFF.

V usage is TRBV9 and J usage is TRBJ2-7; perhaps TRBD1 as D (6 bases). Germline V gene lookup returns CDR1 SGDLS and CDR2 YYNGEE. Trimming shortened V by 4 bases and J by 6 bases, and 14 bases separated the two germline ends. The CDR3 is 13 residues long. The CDR3 protein is CASSIRRDTEQYF. The CDR3 DNA reads TGTGCCAGCAGCATCCGCCGGGACACCGAGCAGTACTTC.

The rearrangement uses TRBV30 and TRBJ1-6, with no clear D. CDR1 is GTSNPN, CDR2 SVGIG, per germline (reference sequence). This CDR3 has 17 amino acids. The ends were cut back, 0 bases at V and 5 bases at J, with 17 bases in the middle. CDR3 loop: CAWSVVWRNPDNSPLHF. In DNA form, the CDR3 reads TGTGCCTGGAGTGTAGTTTGGCGGAACCCAGATAATTCACCCCTCCACTTT.

CDR3 sequence: CASSTQGGSTNEKLFF. The DNA of the CDR3 is TGTGCCAGCAGTACACAGGGGGGTTCAACTAATGAAAAACTGTTTTTT. This chain links TRBV28 with TRBJ1-4, with TRBD1 identical over 8 bases. Per germline, CDR1 MDHEN and CDR2 SYDVKM. Trimming at V came to 5 bases and at J to 0 bases, leaving 5 bases not matched to a gene. This CDR3 is 16 amino acids long.

The V gene is TRBV29-1, the J gene TRBJ2-7; maybe TRBD2 (6 bases). Trimming left V 7 bases short and J 0 bases short, with 19 bases between. Germline assignment: CDR1 SQVTM and CDR2 ANQGSEA. The CDR3 is 15 residues long. CDR3 sequence reads: CSGRDGSSGSYEQYF. The CDR3 DNA sequence: TGCAGCGGCCGGGACGGAAGTAGCGGCTCCTACGAGCAGTACTTC.

This clone was seen only once. V is TRBV6-5 and J is TRBJ2-7, with 9 bases identical to TRBD1. The junction had 6 bases not matched to a gene; V was cut back by 9 bases and J by 3 bases. The CDR3 extends over 13 amino acids. Germline CDR1 and CDR2: MNHEY and SVGAGI. In DNA, the CDR3 is TGTGCCAGGGGACAGGGTACGATCTACGAGCAGTACTTC. This encodes CARGQGTIYEQYF.

This chain uses TRBV5-1 with TRBJ2-1; perhaps TRBD1 as D (5 bases). The CDR3 consists of 15 residues. V lost 0 bases to trimming and J lost 5 bases, with 12 bases between them. Germline-derived CDR1 and CDR2 are SGHRS and YFSETQ. This CDR3 is CASSLEGMTHNEQFF. In DNA, the CDR3 is TGCGCCAGCAGCTTGGAGGGGATGACACACAATGAGCAGTTCTTC.